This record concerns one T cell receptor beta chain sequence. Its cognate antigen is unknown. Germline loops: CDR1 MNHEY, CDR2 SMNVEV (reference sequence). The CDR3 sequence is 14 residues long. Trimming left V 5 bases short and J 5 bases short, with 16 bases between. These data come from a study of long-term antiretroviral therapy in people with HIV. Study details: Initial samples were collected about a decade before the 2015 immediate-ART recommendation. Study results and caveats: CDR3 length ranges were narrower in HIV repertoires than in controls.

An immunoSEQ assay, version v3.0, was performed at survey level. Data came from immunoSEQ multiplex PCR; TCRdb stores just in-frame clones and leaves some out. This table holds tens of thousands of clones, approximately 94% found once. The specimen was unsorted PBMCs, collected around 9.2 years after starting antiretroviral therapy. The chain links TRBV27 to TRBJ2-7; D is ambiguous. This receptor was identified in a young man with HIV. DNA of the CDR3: TGTGCCAGCAGTCCACTGGGCGGACCCAACGAGCAGTACTTC. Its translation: CASSPLGGPNEQYF.